Detailed here is one T cell receptor (beta chain). The sample belongs to a study of T cell changes during pregnancy in multiple sclerosis. TCRdb keeps only in-frame clones here, not all; method: immunoSEQ multiplex PCR. The sample lists 75,000 to 95,000 clones; approximately 90% were seen once. Sample: peripheral blood, taken before pregnancy. The clonotype comes from a female donor with multiple sclerosis, enrolled in a pregnancy study.

CDR3 DNA: TGCGCCAGCAGCCAAGATCCGGGGGATGAGCAGTTCTTC. Its translation is CASSQDPGDEQFF. The J gene is TRBJ2-1, the V gene TRBV4-1; possibly TRBD2 for D (6 bases). The germline V gene encodes CDR1 MGHRA and CDR2 YSYEKL. V lost 0 bases and J 8 bases, leaving 8 bases between the germline ends. This CDR3 region has 13 residues.